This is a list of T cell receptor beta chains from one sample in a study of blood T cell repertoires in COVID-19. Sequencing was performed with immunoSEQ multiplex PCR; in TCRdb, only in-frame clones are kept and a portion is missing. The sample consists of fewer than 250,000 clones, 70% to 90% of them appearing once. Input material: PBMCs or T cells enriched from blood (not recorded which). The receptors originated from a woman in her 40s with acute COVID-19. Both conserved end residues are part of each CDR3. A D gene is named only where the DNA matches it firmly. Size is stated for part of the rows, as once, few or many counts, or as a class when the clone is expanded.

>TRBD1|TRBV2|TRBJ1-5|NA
CASSERQGTNQPQHF
TGTGCCAGCAGCGAAAGACAGGGCACCAATCAGCCCCAGCATTTT
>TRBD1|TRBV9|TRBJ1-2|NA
CASSVEGQGFGYTF
TGTGCCAGCAGCGTAGAAGGACAGGGATTCGGCTACACCTTC
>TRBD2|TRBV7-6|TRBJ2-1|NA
CASSLAAGGGVEQFF
TGTGCCAGCAGCTTAGCGGCGGGAGGGGGCGTGGAGCAGTTCTTC
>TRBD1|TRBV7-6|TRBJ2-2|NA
CASSPWTGTNTGELFF
TGTGCCAGCAGCCCCTGGACAGGGACGAACACCGGGGAGCTGTTTTTT
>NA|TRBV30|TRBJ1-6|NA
CAWSIQNNSPLHF
TGTGCCTGGAGTATACAGAATAATTCACCCCTCCACTTT
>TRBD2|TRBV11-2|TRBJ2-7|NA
CASRGLAGAPSREQYF
TGTGCCAGCAGGGGGCTAGCGGGAGCCCCGTCGCGGGAGCAGTACTTC
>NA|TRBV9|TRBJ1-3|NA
CASSVAAGAGNTIYF
TGTGCCAGCAGCGTAGCGGCAGGGGCTGGAAACACCATATATTTT
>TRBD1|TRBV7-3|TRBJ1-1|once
CASSRQGGEAFF
TGTGCCAGCAGTCGACAGGGAGGTGAAGCTTTCTTT
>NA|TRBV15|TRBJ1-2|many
CATSGGHPYGYTF
TGTGCCACCAGCGGCGGACACCCCTATGGCTACACCTTC
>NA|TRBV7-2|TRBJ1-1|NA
CASSVHRNTEAFF
TGTGCCAGCAGCGTACACCGGAACACTGAAGCTTTCTTT
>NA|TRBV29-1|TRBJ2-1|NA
CSVEDSSYNEQFF
TGCAGCGTTGAGGACAGCTCCTACAATGAGCAGTTCTTC
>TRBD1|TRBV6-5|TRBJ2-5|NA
CASTATGVREETQYF
TGTGCCAGCACAGCGACAGGGGTGAGGGAGGAGACCCAGTACTTC
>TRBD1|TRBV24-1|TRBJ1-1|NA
CATSDLPGDRDTEAFF
TGTGCCACCAGTGATTTGCCTGGGGACAGGGACACTGAAGCTTTCTTT
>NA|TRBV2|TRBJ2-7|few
CASEGYEQYF
TGTGCCAGCGAGGGCTACGAGCAGTACTTC
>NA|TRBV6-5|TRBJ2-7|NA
CASMVTGAYEQYF
TGTGCCAGCATGGTGACAGGAGCCTACGAGCAGTACTTC
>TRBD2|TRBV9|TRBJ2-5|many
CASSDSSGEGKTQYF
TGTGCCAGCAGCGACTCTAGCGGGGAAGGAAAGACCCAGTACTTC
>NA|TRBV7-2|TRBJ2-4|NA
CASSLAGVAKNIQYF
TGTGCCAGCAGCCTAGCCGGAGTAGCCAAAAACATTCAGTACTTC
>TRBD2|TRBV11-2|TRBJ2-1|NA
CASSLAGGRAYNEQFF
TGTGCCAGCAGCTTAGCTGGCGGGAGGGCTTACAATGAGCAGTTCTTC
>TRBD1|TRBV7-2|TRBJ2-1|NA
CASSWGQGNGNEQFF
TGTGCCAGCAGCTGGGGACAGGGGAATGGTAATGAGCAGTTCTTC
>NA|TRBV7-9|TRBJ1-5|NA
CASSLDNRAQPQHF
TGTGCCAGCAGCTTAGATAACAGGGCACAGCCCCAGCATTTT
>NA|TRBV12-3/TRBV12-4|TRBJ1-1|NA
CASSFGNTEAFF
TGTGCCAGCAGTTTCGGGAACACTGAAGCTTTCTTT
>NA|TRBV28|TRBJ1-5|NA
CASSLGQGKQPQHF
TGTGCCAGCAGTTTAGGGCAGGGCAAACAGCCCCAGCATTTT
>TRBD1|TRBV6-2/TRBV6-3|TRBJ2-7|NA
CASSHIDREPYEQYF
TGTGCCAGCAGTCATATCGACAGGGAGCCCTACGAGCAGTACTTC
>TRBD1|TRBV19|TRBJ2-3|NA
CASRPRGSTDTQYF
TGTGCCAGTAGACCCAGGGGGAGCACAGATACGCAGTATTTT
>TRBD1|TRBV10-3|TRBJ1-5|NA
CAISESGQGGGNQPQHF
TGTGCCATCAGTGAGTCCGGACAGGGGGGTGGCAATCAGCCCCAGCATTTT
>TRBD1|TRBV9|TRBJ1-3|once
CASSVGGTGFSGNTIYF
TGTGCCAGCAGCGTAGGGGGGACAGGCTTCTCTGGAAACACCATATATTTT
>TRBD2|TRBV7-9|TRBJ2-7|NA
CASTDSGRATIHEQYF
TGTGCCAGCACCGACTCGGGGAGGGCAACCATCCACGAGCAGTACTTC